This is a list of T cell receptor beta chains from one sample in a study of blood T cell repertoires in COVID-19. The protocol was immunoSEQ multiplex PCR, while the TCRdb copy is restricted to in-frame clones and leaves out a portion. This sample has 200,000 or so clones, with 84% found just once. Sample: peripheral blood. The source is a middle-aged man who had recovered from COVID-19. CDR3s include the opening cysteine and the closing phenylalanine or tryptophan. Fields, in order: D gene, V gene, clone size, J gene, CDR3 DNA, CDR3 protein. D genes are given only for firm matches. Clone size appears in some rows only: once, few, many, or a class for an expanded clone.

TRBD1,TRBV7-9,NA,TRBJ1-2,TGTGCCAGCAGCCAGAGGACAGGAGAAAACTATGGCTACACCTTC,CASSQRTGENYGYTF
NA,TRBV12-2,NA,TRBJ2-7,TGTGCAAGTCGCTTACCATCCGGTCCCCAATTTTACGAGCAGTACTTC,CASRLPSGPQFYEQYF
NA,TRBV30,NA,TRBJ1-2,TGTGCCTGGAACTTCGGGTACTATGGCTACACCTTC,CAWNFGYYGYTF
NA,TRBV4-3,NA,TRBJ1-2,TGCGCCAGCAGCCAAGCTCAGGGGTTTGGAAGCTACACCTTC,CASSQAQGFGSYTF
NA,TRBV23-1,NA,TRBJ2-7,TGCGCCAGGACTTCACGACCCGCCGGGGACTGGACCTACGAGCAGTACTTC,CARTSRPAGDWTYEQYF
TRBD2,TRBV5-4,NA,TRBJ2-2,TGTGCCAGCAGCTCCACTAGCGGATACACCGGGGAGCTGTTTTTT,CASSSTSGYTGELFF
TRBD2,TRBV7-7,NA,TRBJ2-1,TGTGCTAGCAGCCCTCGGACTAGCGGGGTAGGAGGATCATACAATGAGCAGTTCTTC,CASSPRTSGVGGSYNEQFF
TRBD1,TRBV29-1,NA,TRBJ1-5,TGCAGCGTGCGCGGGACAGGGGGAGGTCAGCCCCAGCATTTT,CSVRGTGGGQPQHF
NA,TRBV7-9,NA,TRBJ1-2,TGTGCCAGCAGCTTGGCGGTGACCTCGTATGGCTACACCTTC,CASSLAVTSYGYTF
TRBD2,TRBV15,once,TRBJ2-7,TGTGCCACCAGCAGAGAGAGCGGGAGTTTTTACGAGCAGTACTTC,CATSRESGSFYEQYF
NA,TRBV11-3,NA,TRBJ1-1,TGTGCCAGCAGCTTAGCAGGGGATACTGAAGCTTTCTTT,CASSLAGDTEAFF
TRBD1,TRBV18,NA,TRBJ2-1,TGTGCCAGCTCACCATTACAGGGGCCCTACAATGAGCAGTTCTTC,CASSPLQGPYNEQFF
TRBD2,TRBV10-2,NA,TRBJ2-2,TGCGCCAGCAGAGGGAGTAGCGGGAGGGCCAGGTTGACCGGGGAGCTGTTTTTT,CASRGSSGRARLTGELFF
TRBD2,TRBV15,NA,TRBJ2-4,TGTGCCACCAGAGATTTTAGCGGGAGCTCGGCCAAAAACATTCAGTACTTC,CATRDFSGSSAKNIQYF
NA,TRBV4-1,NA,TRBJ2-7,TGCGCCAGCAGCCAAGATTCTGGCAAACCCAGCTACGAGCAGTACTTC,CASSQDSGKPSYEQYF
NA,TRBV5-5,NA,TRBJ2-7,TGTGCCAGCAGCTTGGTCGGCGGGACCTCCTACGAGCAGTACTTC,CASSLVGGTSYEQYF
NA,TRBV7-2,NA,TRBJ2-7,TGTGCCAGCAGCTTCTCGGCAGGGAAGGTCTCCTACGAGCAGTACTTC,CASSFSAGKVSYEQYF
TRBD1,TRBV19,NA,TRBJ1-1,TGTGCCAGTAGTATCGGAACAGGGGGCACTGAAGCTTTCTTT,CASSIGTGGTEAFF
NA,TRBV30,NA,TRBJ2-2,TGTGCCTGGAGCAGAGGTAGCGCCGGGGAGCTGTTTTTT,CAWSRGSAGELFF
TRBD1,TRBV10-3,few,TRBJ2-7,TGTGCCATCAGTGAGGCCGGGACAGGGATCGACGAGCAGTACTTC,CAISEAGTGIDEQYF
NA,TRBV6-2/TRBV6-3,NA,TRBJ1-1,TGTGCCAGCAGTTACGGGGGGGGGACTGAAGCTTTCTTT,CASSYGGGTEAFF
NA,TRBV24-1,NA,TRBJ1-5,TGTGCCACCAGTGATTCCGGGACAACGGGTCAGCCCCAGCATTTT,CATSDSGTTGQPQHF
NA,TRBV30,NA,TRBJ1-2,TGTGCCTGGAGTGCGAATGGCCGTCCGAGCTACACCTTC,CAWSANGRPSYTF
TRBD1,TRBV5-1,NA,TRBJ1-1,TGCGCCAGCAGCTTCAGGGGGAGTCCTGAAGCTTTCTTT,CASSFRGSPEAFF
NA,TRBV10-3,few,TRBJ2-1,TGTGCCATCAGTGAGTCCCGGGAGAGGTCCTACAATGAGCAGTTCTTC,CAISESRERSYNEQFF
NA,TRBV19,NA,TRBJ1-5,TGTGCCTCCTCAGACAGACGGAATCAGCCCCAGCATTTT,CASSDRRNQPQHF
TRBD2,TRBV5-1,NA,TRBJ2-1,TGCGCCAGCAGTTCGACTAGCGGGAGTATTGAGCAGTTCTTC,CASSSTSGSIEQFF
TRBD2,TRBV18,NA,TRBJ2-3,TGTGCCAGCTCCCGCAGCGGGGGGGCCTCCTTTGGATCGCAGTATTTT,CASSRSGGASFGSQYF
NA,TRBV11-2,NA,TRBJ2-7,TGTGCCAGCAGCTCGGGCCGGGACTTTAGCCTTTCCTACGAGCAGTACTTC,CASSSGRDFSLSYEQYF
NA,TRBV19,once,TRBJ1-5,TGTGCCAGTAGAATCCTCAATCAGCCCCAGCATTTT,CASRILNQPQHF
NA,TRBV19,NA,TRBJ1-1,TGTGCCAGTACTAGGGGGAACACTGAAGCTTTCTTT,CASTRGNTEAFF
NA,TRBV5-1,NA,TRBJ1-1,TGCGCCAGCAGCTTGGCGGAGGGACGAACTGAAGCTTTCTTT,CASSLAEGRTEAFF
NA,TRBV14,once,TRBJ1-1,TGTGCCAGCAGCCAAGAATGGGGCCTGGTTGAAGCTTTCTTT,CASSQEWGLVEAFF
NA,TRBV30,NA,TRBJ1-5,TGTGCCTGGAGTGTAAGAGGAAAACAGCCCCAGCATTTT,CAWSVRGKQPQHF
TRBD1,TRBV24-1,NA,TRBJ2-3,TGTGCCACCAGTGACTATGCCGGGACAGGGGGCGTAGATACGCAGTATTTT,CATSDYAGTGGVDTQYF
NA,TRBV2,NA,TRBJ1-4,TGTGCCAGCAACCTTCAAGTAGGAGGTGAAAAACTGTTTTTT,CASNLQVGGEKLFF
NA,TRBV6-6,NA,TRBJ2-2,TGTGCCAGCAGTTACCAGGAAGGGGTCACCGGGGAGCTGTTTTTT,CASSYQEGVTGELFF